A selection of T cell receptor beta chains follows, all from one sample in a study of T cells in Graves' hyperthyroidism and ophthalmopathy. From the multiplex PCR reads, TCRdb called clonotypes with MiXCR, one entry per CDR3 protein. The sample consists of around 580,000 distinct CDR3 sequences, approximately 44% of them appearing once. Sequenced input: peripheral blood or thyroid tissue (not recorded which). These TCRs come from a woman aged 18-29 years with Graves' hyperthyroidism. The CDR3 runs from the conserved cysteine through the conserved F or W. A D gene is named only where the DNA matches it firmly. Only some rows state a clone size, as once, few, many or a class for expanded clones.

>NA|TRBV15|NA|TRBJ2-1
TGTGCCACCAGCAGAGATATTACGGGAGAGCAGTTCTTC
CATSRDITGEQFF
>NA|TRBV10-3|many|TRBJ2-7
TGTGCCATCAGTGAGGAGCAGGGCTCCTACGAGCAGTACTTC
CAISEEQGSYEQYF
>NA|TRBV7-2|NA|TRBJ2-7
TGTGCCAGCAGCTTAGGAGGGGATAAGCAGTACTTC
CASSLGGDKQYF
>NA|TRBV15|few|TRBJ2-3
TGTGCCACCAGCAGAGATCGTGTCGTAGCAGATACGCAGTATTTT
CATSRDRVVADTQYF
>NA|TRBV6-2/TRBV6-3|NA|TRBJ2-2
TGTGCCAGCAGTAAGGACAGTGGCAACACCGGGGGGCTGTTTTTT
CASSKDSGNTGGLFF
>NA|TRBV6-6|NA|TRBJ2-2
TGTGCCAGCAGTGTTGTGGGGGACACCGGGGAGCTGTTTTTT
CASSVVGDTGELFF
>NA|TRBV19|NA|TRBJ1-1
TGTGCCAGTAGTACCTACCCGGTGGGGATCGGCACTGAAGCTTTCTTT
CASSTYPVGIGTEAFF
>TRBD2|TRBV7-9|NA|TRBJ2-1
TGCGCCAGCAGCCAAGACAGCGGGACGTCCTACAATGAGCAGTTCTTC
CASSQDSGTSYNEQFF
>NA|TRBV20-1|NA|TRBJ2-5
TGCAGTGCTACTAGCCCCAGCTCGGCCGGAGGACAAGAGACCCAGTACTTC
CSATSPSSAGGQETQYF
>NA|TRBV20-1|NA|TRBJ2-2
TGCAGTGCTAACGGGGCGCACGATTCCGGGGAGCTGTTTTTT
CSANGAHDSGELFF
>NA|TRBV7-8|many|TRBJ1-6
TGTGCCAGCAGCTCTCGGACAGCATCGGATTCACCCCTCCACTTT
CASSSRTASDSPLHF
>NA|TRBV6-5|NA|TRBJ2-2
TGTGCCAGCAGTTACACTCAGGGGAAGGTGGACACCGGGGAGCTGTTTTTT
CASSYTQGKVDTGELFF
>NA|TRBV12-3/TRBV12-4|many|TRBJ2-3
TGTGCCAGCAGGCGAGAACGCACAGATACGCAGTATTTT
CASRRERTDTQYF
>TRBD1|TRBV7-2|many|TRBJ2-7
TGTGCCAGCAGCACCTGGACAGGGGGGGTGTACGAGCAGTACTTC
CASSTWTGGVYEQYF
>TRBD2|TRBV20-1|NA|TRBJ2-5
TGCAGTGCTAGAGATGTAGGCGGGAGGGAGACCCAGTACTTC
CSARDVGGRETQYF
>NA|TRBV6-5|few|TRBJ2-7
TGTGCCAGCAGTTTTGGGACAATGGGGACCTACGAGCAGTACTTC
CASSFGTMGTYEQYF
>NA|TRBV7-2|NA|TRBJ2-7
TGTGCCAGCAGCGTGAACCTAGACAGCTCCTACGAGCAGTACTTC
CASSVNLDSSYEQYF
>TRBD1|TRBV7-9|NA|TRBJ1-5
TGTGCCAGCAGCCAGGGACAGGGAGGGCCTAGCAATCAGCCCCAGCATTTT
CASSQGQGGPSNQPQHF
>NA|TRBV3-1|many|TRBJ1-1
TGTGCCAGCAGCCAAGATAGGACGACAGAAGCTTTCTTT
CASSQDRTTEAFF
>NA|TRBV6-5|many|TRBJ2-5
TGTGCCAGCAGTACCGGGACCCCCCGGGTTGGAGAGACCCAGTACTTC
CASSTGTPRVGETQYF
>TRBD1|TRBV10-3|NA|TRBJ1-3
TGTGCCATCAAAGCGACAGGGAAAGGAAACACCATATATTTT
CAIKATGKGNTIYF
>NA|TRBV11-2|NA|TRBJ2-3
TGTGCCAGCAGCACCATCAGCAATACGCAGTATTTT
CASSTISNTQYF
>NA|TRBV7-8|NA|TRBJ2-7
TGTGCCAGCAGCTTAAGAGCGGGTGAAGCACCAAACTTC
CASSLRAGEAPNF
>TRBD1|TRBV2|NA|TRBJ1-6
TGTGCCAGCAGTGCTAGTTTAGGGGGCCTCGCCGAGAATTCACCCCTCCACTTT
CASSASLGGLAENSPLHF
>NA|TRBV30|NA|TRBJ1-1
TGTGCCTGGAGTGTTTGGGGCTGGACTGAAGCTTTCTTT
CAWSVWGWTEAFF
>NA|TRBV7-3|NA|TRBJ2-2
TGTGCCAGCAGCTTAAGGGGAGGAGAGGAGCTGTTTTTT
CASSLRGGEELFF
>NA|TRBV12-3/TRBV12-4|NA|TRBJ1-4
TGTGCCAGCAGGGCCTCACGGGCTAATGAAAAACTGTTTTTT
CASRASRANEKLFF
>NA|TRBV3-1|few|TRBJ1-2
TGTGCCAGCAGCCACCTGACAGGAAACTATGGCTACACCTTC
CASSHLTGNYGYTF
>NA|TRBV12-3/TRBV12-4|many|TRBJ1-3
TGTGCCAGCAGTGCAGGGGTATTCTCTGGAAACACCATATATTTT
CASSAGVFSGNTIYF
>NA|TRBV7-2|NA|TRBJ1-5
NA
CASSLWETHTMSSSSGRLGQPQHF
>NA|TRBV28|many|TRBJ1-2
TGTGCCAGTAATGAAGCTCCAGAGGGCTATGGCTACACCTTC
CASNEAPEGYGYTF
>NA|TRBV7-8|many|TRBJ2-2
TGTGCCAGCAGGAGAGCAGGGGGAGGGACCGGGGAGCTGTTTTTT
CASRRAGGGTGELFF
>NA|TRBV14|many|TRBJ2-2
TGTGCCAGCAGCCGAATATTGAACACCGGGGAGCTGTTTTTT
CASSRILNTGELFF
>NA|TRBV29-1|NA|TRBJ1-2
TGCAGCATCTATGGCTACACCTTC
CSIYGYTF
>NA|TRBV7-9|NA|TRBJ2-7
TGTGCCAGCAGCCCCAGGCCAGGGGGGCATTACGAGCAGTACTTC
CASSPRPGGHYEQYF
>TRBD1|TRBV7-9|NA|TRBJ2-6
TGTGCCAGCAGCCCTCTGCTTTACTGGGACAGGGGGCGGTCTGGGGCCAACGTCCTGACTTTC
CASSPLLYWDRGRSGANVLTF
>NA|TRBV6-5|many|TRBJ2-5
TGTGCCAGCAGGCCCCTAGCGTCCGAGACCCAGTACTTC
CASRPLASETQYF
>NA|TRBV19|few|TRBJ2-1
TGTGCCAGTAGTTTGACCGGGACCCAAGAACCCCACAATGAGCAGTTCTTC
CASSLTGTQEPHNEQFF
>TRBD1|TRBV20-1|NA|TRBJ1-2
TGCAGTGCTAAAGGGGACAGCCGTAACTATGGCTACACCTTC
CSAKGDSRNYGYTF
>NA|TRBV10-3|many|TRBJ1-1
TGTGCCATCAACCGTGGGGACCTGAACACTGAAGCTTTCTTT
CAINRGDLNTEAFF
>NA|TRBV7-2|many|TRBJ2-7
TGTGCCAGCAGCGCAGCAGGGGCCTACGAGCAGTACTTC
CASSAAGAYEQYF
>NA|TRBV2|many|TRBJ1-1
TGTGCCAGCGGGGGGGGGGAGCTCTTGGCCTTGAACACTGAAGCTTTCTTT
CASGGGELLALNTEAFF
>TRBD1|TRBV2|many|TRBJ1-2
TGTGCCAGCAGTGAAGGCTGGACAGGGAGGGGCTACACCTTC
CASSEGWTGRGYTF
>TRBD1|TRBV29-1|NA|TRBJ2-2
TGCAGCGAGGCGCAGGGGGCCGGCGGGGAGCTGTTTTTT
CSEAQGAGGELFF
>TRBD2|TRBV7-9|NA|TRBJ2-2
TGTGCCAGCAGCAACCTAGCGGGAGCGGTTAACACCGGGGAGCTGTTTTTT
CASSNLAGAVNTGELFF
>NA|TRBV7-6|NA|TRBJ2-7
NA
CASSFYICSAKDGKNYEQYF
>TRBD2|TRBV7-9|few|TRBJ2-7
TGTGCCAGCAGTTTCGTGTGGACTAGCGGCCGAGCAGAGCAGTACTTC
CASSFVWTSGRAEQYF
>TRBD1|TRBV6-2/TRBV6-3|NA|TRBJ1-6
TGTGCCAGCAGTTACCAAGGACAGGGGGTGTCTCCCCTCCACTTT
CASSYQGQGVSPLHF
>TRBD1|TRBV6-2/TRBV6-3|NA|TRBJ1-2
TGTGCCAGCAGTTACTTGCCCAGGGGGCATGACTATGGCTACACCTTC
CASSYLPRGHDYGYTF
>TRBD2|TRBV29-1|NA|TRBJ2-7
TGCAGCGTGCCCGGGAGGGCAATCGAGCAGTACTTC
CSVPGRAIEQYF
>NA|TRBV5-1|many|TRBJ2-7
TGCGCCAGCAGCCTTTCCGGGCTCCCCTACGAGCAGTACTTC
CASSLSGLPYEQYF
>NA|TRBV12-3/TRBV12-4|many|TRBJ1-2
TGTGCCAGCAGTTACAAGGCCTATGGCTACACCTTC
CASSYKAYGYTF
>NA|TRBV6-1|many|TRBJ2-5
TGTGCCAGCAGTTACAGCGCGAGTCGGGAGACCCAGTACTTC
CASSYSASRETQYF
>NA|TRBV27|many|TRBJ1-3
TGTGCCAGCAGTTTTGGGGACACCATATATTTT
CASSFGDTIYF